The T cell receptor (beta chain) described here comes from a study of human T cells and chemical hapten exposure. Turning to the study itself: A patient group, mainly female, showed alopecia areata, totalis or universalis.

Each CDR3 protein gets one entry after TCRdb re-called the RACE reads with MiXCR. Of about 260,000 distinct CDR3 sequences detected, about 9% appear once; the ten largest clones hold around 2.5%. Time point in this sample: pre-sensitization, week 0. Treatment: therapeutic diphenylcyclopropenone sensitization with weekly scalp DPC. Donation of samples came from alopecia patients who were 18 to 70 years old and suitable for DPC. Unfractionated whole blood was the source of the extracted total RNA. Germline values: CDR1 DFQATT, CDR2 SNEGSKA (reference sequence). The ends lost 5 bases at V and 2 bases at J; junction bases unmatched: 8. The CDR3 runs 14 residues. Findings and caveats of the study: DPC sensitization produced no change in TCRs with frequency above 1 in 1000.

Concerning this clonotype itself: Its matching antigen is unknown.

The chain recombines TRBV20-1 with TRBJ2-7; 8 nucleotides align to TRBD2. Sequenced here: whole blood, sampled in connection with sensitization to the hapten diphenylcyclopropenone (DPC). This receptor was identified in a woman aged 40 to 50 with alopecia areata. Some clones in this sample may be carry-over from other donors' samples. CDR3 sequence (DNA): TGCAGTGCTTCCAAGGGACTAGGTCCCTACGAGCAGTACTTC. It is translated as CSASKGLGPYEQYF.